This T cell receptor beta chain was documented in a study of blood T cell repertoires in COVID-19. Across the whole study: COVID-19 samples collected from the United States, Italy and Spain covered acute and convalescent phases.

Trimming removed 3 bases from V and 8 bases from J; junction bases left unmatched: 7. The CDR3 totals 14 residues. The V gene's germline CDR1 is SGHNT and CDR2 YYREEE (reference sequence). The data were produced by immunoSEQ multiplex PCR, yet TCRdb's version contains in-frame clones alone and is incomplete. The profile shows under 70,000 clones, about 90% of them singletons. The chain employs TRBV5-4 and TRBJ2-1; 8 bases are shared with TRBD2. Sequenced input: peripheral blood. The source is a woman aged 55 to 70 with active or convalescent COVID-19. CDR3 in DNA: TGTGCCAGCAGCTCGGGACTAGTGAAGGATGAGCAGTTCTTC. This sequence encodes CASSSGLVKDEQFF.